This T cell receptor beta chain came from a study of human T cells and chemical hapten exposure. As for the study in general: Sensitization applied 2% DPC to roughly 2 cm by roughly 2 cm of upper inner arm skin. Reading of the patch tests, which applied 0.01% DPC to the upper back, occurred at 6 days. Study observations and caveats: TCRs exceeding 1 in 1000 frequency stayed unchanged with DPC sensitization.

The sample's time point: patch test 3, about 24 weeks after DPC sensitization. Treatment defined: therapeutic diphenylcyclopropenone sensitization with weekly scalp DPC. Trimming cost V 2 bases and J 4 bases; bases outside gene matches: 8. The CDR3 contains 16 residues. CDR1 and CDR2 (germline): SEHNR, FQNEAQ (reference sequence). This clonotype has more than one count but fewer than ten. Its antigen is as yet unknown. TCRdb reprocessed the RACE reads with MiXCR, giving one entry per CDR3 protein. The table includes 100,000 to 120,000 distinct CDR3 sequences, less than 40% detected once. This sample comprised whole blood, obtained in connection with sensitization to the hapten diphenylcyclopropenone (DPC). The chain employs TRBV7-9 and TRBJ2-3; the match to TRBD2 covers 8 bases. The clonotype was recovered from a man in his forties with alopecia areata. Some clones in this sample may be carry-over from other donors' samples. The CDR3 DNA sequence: TGTGCCAGCAGCTTATTAGCGGGACCGGGGGCAGATACGCAGTATTTT. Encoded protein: CASSLLAGPGADTQYF.